This T cell receptor beta chain comes out of a study of technical replicates of blood from several donors. V was shortened by 5 bases and J by 4 bases, with 15 bases between the two germline ends. CDR3 length: 15 residues. From germline, CDR1 is SGHTA and CDR2 FQGNSA. The data were produced by immunoSEQ multiplex PCR, yet TCRdb's version contains in-frame clones alone and is incomplete. The sample carries approximately 58,000 clones, approximately 86% recorded once. The sample comprised PBMCs. This sequence joins TRBV7-2 and TRBJ2-1, with D possibly TRBD2 on 5 matching bases. This TCR came from a human donor in good health. Some clones in this sample may be carry-over from other donors' samples. The CDR3 protein is CASSPGVAQYNEQFF. The DNA of the CDR3 is TGTGCCAGCAGCCCCGGGGTAGCGCAGTACAATGAGCAGTTCTTC.